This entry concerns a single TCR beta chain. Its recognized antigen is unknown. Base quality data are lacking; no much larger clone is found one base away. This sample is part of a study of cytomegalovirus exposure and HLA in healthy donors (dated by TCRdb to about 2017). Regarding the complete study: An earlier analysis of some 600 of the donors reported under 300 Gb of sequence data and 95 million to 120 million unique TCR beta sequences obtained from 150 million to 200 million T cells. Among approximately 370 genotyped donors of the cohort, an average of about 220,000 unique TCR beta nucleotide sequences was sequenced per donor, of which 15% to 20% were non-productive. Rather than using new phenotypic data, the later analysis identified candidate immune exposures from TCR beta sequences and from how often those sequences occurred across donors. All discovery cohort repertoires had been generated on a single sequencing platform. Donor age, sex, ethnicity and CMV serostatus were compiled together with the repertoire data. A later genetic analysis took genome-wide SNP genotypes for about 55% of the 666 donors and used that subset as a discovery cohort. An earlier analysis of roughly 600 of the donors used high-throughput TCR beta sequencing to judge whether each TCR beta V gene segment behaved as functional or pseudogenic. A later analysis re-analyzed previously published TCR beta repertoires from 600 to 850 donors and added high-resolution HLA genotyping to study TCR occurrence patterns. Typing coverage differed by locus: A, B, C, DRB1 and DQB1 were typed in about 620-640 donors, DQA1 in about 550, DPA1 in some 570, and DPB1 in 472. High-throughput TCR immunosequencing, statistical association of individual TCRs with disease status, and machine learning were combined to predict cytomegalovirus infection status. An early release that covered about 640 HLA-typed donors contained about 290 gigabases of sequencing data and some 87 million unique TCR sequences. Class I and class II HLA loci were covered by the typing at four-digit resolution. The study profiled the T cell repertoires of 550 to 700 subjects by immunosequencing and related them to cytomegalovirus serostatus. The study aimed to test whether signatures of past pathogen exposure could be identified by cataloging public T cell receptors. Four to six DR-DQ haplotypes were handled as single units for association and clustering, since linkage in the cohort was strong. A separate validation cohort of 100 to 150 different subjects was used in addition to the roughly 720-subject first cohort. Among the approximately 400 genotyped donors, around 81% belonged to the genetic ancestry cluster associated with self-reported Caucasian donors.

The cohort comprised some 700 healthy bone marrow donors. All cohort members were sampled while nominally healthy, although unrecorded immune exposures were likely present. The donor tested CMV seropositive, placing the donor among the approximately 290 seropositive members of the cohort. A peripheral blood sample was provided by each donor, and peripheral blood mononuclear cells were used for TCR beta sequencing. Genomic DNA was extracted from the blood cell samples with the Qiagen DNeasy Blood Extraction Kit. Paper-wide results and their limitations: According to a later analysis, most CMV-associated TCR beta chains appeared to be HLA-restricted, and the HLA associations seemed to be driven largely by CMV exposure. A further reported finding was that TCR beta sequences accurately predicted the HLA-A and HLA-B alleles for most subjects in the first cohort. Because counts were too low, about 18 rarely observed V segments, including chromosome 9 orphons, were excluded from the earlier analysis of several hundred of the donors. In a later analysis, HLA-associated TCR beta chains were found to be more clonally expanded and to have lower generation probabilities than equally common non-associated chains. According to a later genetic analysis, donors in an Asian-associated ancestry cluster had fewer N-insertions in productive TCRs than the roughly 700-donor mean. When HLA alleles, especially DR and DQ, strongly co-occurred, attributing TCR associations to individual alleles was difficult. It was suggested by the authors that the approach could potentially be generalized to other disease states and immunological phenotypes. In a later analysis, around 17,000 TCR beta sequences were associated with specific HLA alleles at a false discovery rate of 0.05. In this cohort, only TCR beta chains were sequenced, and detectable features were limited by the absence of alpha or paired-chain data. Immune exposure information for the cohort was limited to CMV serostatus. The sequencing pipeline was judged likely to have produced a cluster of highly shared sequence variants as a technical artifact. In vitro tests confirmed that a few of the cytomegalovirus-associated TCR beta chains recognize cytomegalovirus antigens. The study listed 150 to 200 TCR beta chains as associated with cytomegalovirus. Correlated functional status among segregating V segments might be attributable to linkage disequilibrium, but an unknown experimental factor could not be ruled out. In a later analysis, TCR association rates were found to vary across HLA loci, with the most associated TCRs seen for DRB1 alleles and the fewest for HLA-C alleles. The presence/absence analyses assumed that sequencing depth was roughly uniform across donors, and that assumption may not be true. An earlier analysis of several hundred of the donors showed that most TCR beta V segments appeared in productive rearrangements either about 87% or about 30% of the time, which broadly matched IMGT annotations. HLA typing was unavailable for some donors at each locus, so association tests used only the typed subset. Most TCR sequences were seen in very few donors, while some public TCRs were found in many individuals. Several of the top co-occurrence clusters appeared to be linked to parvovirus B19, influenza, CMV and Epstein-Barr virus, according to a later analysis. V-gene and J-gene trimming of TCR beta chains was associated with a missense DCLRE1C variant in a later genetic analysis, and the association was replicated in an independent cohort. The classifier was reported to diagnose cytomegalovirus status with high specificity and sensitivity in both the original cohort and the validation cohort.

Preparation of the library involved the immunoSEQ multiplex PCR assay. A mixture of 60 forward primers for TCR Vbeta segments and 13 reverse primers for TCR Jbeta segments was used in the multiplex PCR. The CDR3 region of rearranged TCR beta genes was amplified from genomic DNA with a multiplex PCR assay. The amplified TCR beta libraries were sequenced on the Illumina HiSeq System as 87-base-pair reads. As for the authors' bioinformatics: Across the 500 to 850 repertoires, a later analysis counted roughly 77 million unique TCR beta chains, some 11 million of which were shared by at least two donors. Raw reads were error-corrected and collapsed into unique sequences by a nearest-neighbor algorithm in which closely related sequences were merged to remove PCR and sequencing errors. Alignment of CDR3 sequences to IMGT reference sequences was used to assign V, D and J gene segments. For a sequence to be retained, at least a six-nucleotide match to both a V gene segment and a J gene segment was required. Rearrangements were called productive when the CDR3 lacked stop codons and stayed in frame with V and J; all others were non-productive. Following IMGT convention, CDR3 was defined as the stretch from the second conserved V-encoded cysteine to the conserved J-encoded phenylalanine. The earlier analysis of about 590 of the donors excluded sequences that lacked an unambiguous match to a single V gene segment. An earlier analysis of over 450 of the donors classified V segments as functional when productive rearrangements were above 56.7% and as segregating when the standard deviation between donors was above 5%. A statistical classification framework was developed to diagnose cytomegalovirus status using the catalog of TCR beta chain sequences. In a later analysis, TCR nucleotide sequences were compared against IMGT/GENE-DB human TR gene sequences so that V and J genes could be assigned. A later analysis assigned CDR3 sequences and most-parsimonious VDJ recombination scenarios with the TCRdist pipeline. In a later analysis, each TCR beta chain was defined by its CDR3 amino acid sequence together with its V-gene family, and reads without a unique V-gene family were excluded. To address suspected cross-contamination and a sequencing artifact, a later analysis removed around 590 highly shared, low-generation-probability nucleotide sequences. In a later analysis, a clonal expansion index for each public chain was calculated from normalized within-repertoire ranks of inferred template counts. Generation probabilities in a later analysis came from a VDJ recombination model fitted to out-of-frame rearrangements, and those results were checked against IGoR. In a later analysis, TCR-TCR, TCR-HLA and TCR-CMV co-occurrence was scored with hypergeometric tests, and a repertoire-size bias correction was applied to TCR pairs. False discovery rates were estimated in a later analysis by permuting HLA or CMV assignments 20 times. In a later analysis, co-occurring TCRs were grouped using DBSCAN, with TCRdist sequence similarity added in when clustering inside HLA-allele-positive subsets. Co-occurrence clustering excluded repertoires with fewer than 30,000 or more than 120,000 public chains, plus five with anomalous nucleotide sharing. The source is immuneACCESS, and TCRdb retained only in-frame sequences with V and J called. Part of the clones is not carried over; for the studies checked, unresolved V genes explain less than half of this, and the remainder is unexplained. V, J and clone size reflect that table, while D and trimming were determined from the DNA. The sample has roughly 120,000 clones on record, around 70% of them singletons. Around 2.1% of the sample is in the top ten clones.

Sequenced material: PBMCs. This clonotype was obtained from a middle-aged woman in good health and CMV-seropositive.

The DNA reads TGTGCCAGCAGTAGGACAACCCAAGAGACCCAGTACTTC. This gives the protein CASSRTTQETQYF. The rearrangement joined TRBV6-1 to TRBJ2-5, and TRBD1 may be the D gene, going by 5 matching bases. For CDR1 and CDR2, the germline V gene lists MNHNS and SASEGT. From cysteine to phenylalanine, the CDR3 is 13 amino acids long. CDR3 DNA only is kept here, 39 bases in frame from base 1. A distance of 8 bases separates the germline ends of V and J, which lose 5 bases and 1 base respectively.